The T cell receptor beta chain under discussion was sequenced for a study of cytomegalovirus exposure and HLA in healthy donors. Background on the study: Among the 300 to 500 donors who were genotyped, roughly 76% fell in the genetic ancestry cluster that is associated with self-reported Caucasian donors. Study-level results: Reports state that TCR beta sequences accurately predicted most subjects' HLA-A and HLA-B alleles. The classifier was said to identify cytomegalovirus status with high specificity and sensitivity.

As concerns this clone: The antigen is not known.

Primers included in the PCR were 60 Vbeta and 13 Jbeta primers. The method was immunoSEQ multiplex PCR; TCRdb's version includes in-frame clones alone and lacks a portion of them. Seen here are some 170,000 clones, around a tenth observed once, and the top ten hold over 1%. The germline gives CDR1 LGHNA, CDR2 YNFKEQ. The ends were cut back, 0 bases at V and 3 bases at J, with 17 bases in the middle. CDR3 length: 17 residues. This rearrangement joins TRBV4-2 to TRBJ1-1; no clear D. The sample comprised PBMCs. This TCR came from a woman in her twenties or thirties in good health and CMV-seropositive. The CDR3 DNA sequence: TGTGCCAGCAGCCAAGAGGGCGGGCAAACTGGGTACACTGAAGCTTTCTTT. Translating it yields CASSQEGGQTGYTEAFF.